This T cell receptor (beta chain) was identified in a study of shared clonotypes between healthy human individuals. Assay used: immunoSEQ multiplex PCR; TCRdb lists only in-frame clones, some missing. The repertoire consists of fewer than 3 million clones, with 80% to 95% occurring once and the leading ten covering around 0.35%. Germline loops: CDR1 MNHEY, CDR2 SMNVEV (reference sequence). The V segment lost 6 bases and the J segment 3 bases; nucleotides outside the gene matches: 5. The CDR3 length is 15 residues. The chain couples TRBV27 to TRBJ2-5, with 12 positions matching TRBD2. The sequenced sample consisted of naive CD4+ T cells from PBMCs. Subset here: CD45RA+ positively selected. The receptor's source is a man younger than 35 in good health. Some clones in this sample may be carry-over from other donors' samples. CDR3 region: CASRRLAGVEETQYF. The CDR3, as DNA: TGTGCCAGCAGGAGACTAGCGGGAGTGGAAGAGACCCAGTACTTC.